These T cell receptor beta chains were read from a single sample in a study of CD4+ T cells in melanoma. Method: immunoSEQ multiplex PCR; TCRdb's copy keeps in-frame clones and lacks some. The data show 9,500 to 13,000 clones, roughly 66% seen once. The sequenced sample was cells from a culture (not recorded whether cultured in vitro). The receptor source for this set is a human donor with melanoma. The CDR3 runs from the conserved cysteine through the conserved F or W. D genes are given only for firm matches. Clone size, where shown, is once, few, many, or a class for clones that have expanded.

j_call d_call clone_size v_call cdr3_aa cdr3_nt
TRBJ2-2 TRBD2 once TRBV5-1 CASSLGIAGGSGELFF TGCGCCAGCAGCCTTGGAATAGCGGGGGGTTCCGGGGAGCTGTTTTTT
TRBJ1-2 TRBD1 - TRBV19 CASSTWTGDNYGYTF TGTGCCAGTAGTACCTGGACAGGGGATAACTATGGCTACACCTTC
TRBJ1-4 TRBD1 - TRBV6-6 CASSSDRVEKLFF TGTGCCAGCAGTAGCGACAGGGTTGAAAAACTGTTTTTT
TRBJ2-3 - - TRBV20-1 CSATRDTQYF TGCAGTGCAACTCGGGATACGCAGTATTTT
TRBJ2-3 TRBD2 - TRBV5-8 CASSVGTSGVPSTDTQYF TGTGCCAGCAGCGTGGGGACTAGCGGGGTCCCTAGCACAGATACGCAGTATTTT
TRBJ2-5 - - TRBV5-1 CASSPNRIQETQYF TGCGCCAGCAGTCCGAACAGGATACAAGAGACCCAGTACTTC
TRBJ1-2 - - TRBV5-1 CASSLGVGSYGYTF TGCGCCAGCAGCTTGGGGGTCGGGAGCTATGGCTACACCTTC
TRBJ2-1 - once TRBV15 CATSRGVSSYNEQFF TGTGCCACCAGCAGAGGAGTTAGCTCCTACAATGAGCAGTTCTTC
TRBJ1-1 - - TRBV9 CASSQRVYTEAFF TGTGCCAGCAGCCAGCGGGTGTACACTGAAGCTTTCTTT
TRBJ1-1 TRBD1 - TRBV18 CASLEGQGAPAEAFF TGTGCCAGCTTAGAGGGACAGGGGGCGCCCGCTGAAGCTTTCTTT
TRBJ2-3 - - TRBV7-8 CASSPRLGTATQYF TGTGCCAGCAGCCCTCGACTAGGGACTGCTACGCAGTATTTT
TRBJ2-3 TRBD2 once TRBV5-6 CASSSLAGGQADTQYF TGTGCCAGCAGCTCTTTAGCGGGGGGGCAGGCAGATACGCAGTATTTT
TRBJ2-7 - - TRBV7-8 CASSLTPGDEQYF TGTGCCAGCAGCTTAACCCCCGGGGACGAGCAGTACTTC
TRBJ1-5 TRBD1 few TRBV6-5 CASSTGGGQPQHF TGTGCCAGCAGTACAGGGGGAGGTCAGCCCCAGCATTTT
TRBJ2-1 TRBD1 once TRBV6-1 CASSAPGQGIWEQFF TGTGCCAGCAGTGCCCCGGGACAGGGTATATGGGAGCAGTTCTTC
TRBJ2-1 TRBD1 - TRBV9 CASSVAGQQYNEQFF TGTGCCAGCAGCGTAGCGGGACAGCAATACAATGAGCAGTTCTTC
TRBJ1-2 - - TRBV2 CASRGTQGRRGYTF TGTGCCAGCAGGGGTACGCAGGGGAGGCGAGGCTACACCTTC
TRBJ2-7 TRBD2 - TRBV7-2 CASSLAGTGGYEQYF TGTGCCAGCAGCTTAGCTGGGACGGGGGGCTACGAGCAGTACTTC
TRBJ2-7 TRBD2 - TRBV14 CASSQETLAGPISYEQYF TGTGCCAGCAGCCAAGAAACCCTAGCGGGGCCCATATCCTACGAGCAGTACTTC
TRBJ2-7 - - TRBV4-1 CASSQGDEQYF TGCGCCAGCAGCCAAGGTGACGAGCAGTACTTC
TRBJ1-1 - - TRBV21-1 CASSKGTGEYTEAFF TGTGCCAGCAGCAAGGGTACGGGGGAGTACACTGAAGCTTTCTTT
TRBJ1-1 - - TRBV5-6 CASSQGLTYGRAFF TGTGCCAGCAGCCAGGGGCTCACTTACGGAAGAGCTTTCTTT
TRBJ2-7 - - TRBV11-2 CASSLDPGFYNHPYEQYF TGTGCCAGCAGCTTAGATCCAGGGTTTTATAACCACCCCTACGAGCAGTACTTC
TRBJ2-5 - - TRBV5-4 CASSLTGLSRTQYF TGTGCCAGCAGCTTAACAGGGTTGTCGCGGACCCAGTACTTC
TRBJ1-4 TRBD1 once TRBV2 CASTVAPGGPQKLFF TGTGCCAGCACGGTGGCCCCAGGGGGTCCCCAAAAACTGTTTTTT